A selection of T cell receptor beta chains follows, all from one sample in a study of T cells in Graves' hyperthyroidism and ophthalmopathy. Via MiXCR, TCRdb re-called the multiplex PCR reads, giving one row per CDR3 protein. The sample has roughly 720,000 distinct CDR3 sequences, approximately 15% seen once; the top ten hold 15% to 17%. The material sequenced was blood. The source is a man aged 50 or older with Graves' hyperthyroidism. The CDR3 runs from the conserved cysteine through the conserved F or W. Fields, in order: V gene, J gene, D gene, clone size, CDR3 DNA, CDR3 protein. D genes are given only for firm matches. The size of a clone is reported for some rows only, either as once, few or many, or as a class for expanded clones.

v_gene: TRBV11-1; j_gene: TRBJ2-5; d_gene: TRBD2; abundance: many; CDR3nt: TGTGCCAGCAGGTTCGGCCCTAGCGGCTTCCAAGAGACCCAGTACTTC; CDR3aa: CASRFGPSGFQETQYF
v_gene: TRBV28; j_gene: TRBJ2-2; d_gene: TRBD1; abundance: many; CDR3nt: TGTGCCAGCAGCCGCCCGACAGGGATCGGGGAGCTGTTTTTT; CDR3aa: CASSRPTGIGELFF
v_gene: TRBV30; j_gene: TRBJ2-3; d_gene: TRBD2; abundance: .; CDR3nt: TGTGCCTGGAGTTCCGAGACTAGCGGGAGGACAGATACGCAGTATTTT; CDR3aa: CAWSSETSGRTDTQYF
v_gene: TRBV4-1; j_gene: TRBJ2-3; d_gene: .; abundance: few; CDR3nt: TGCGCCAGCAGCGATATAAAGAGGACAGATACGCAGTATTTT; CDR3aa: CASSDIKRTDTQYF
v_gene: TRBV6-1; j_gene: TRBJ2-1; d_gene: TRBD1; abundance: few; CDR3nt: TGTGCCAGCAGTGTAGGGGGCGGAGGAAATGAGCAGCTCTTC; CDR3aa: CASSVGGGGNEQLF
v_gene: TRBV18; j_gene: TRBJ2-7; d_gene: TRBD2; abundance: many; CDR3nt: TGTGCCAGCTCAACGGGACTAGCGGGAGCAGAGCAGTACTTC; CDR3aa: CASSTGLAGAEQYF
v_gene: TRBV3-1; j_gene: TRBJ2-1; d_gene: TRBD2; abundance: few; CDR3nt: TGTGCCAGCAGCCAAGAGGGGGGGGTTAGCGGGAGGGAACTGACACAGTTCTTC; CDR3aa: CASSQEGGVSGRELTQFF
v_gene: TRBV6-1; j_gene: TRBJ1-1; d_gene: TRBD1; abundance: .; CDR3nt: TGTGCCAGCAGTACGGACAGGGGGCACACTGAAGCTTTCTTT; CDR3aa: CASSTDRGHTEAFF
v_gene: TRBV10-3; j_gene: TRBJ2-5; d_gene: .; abundance: many; CDR3nt: TGTGCCATCAGTGGCACAAGGATGGAGACCCAGTACTTC; CDR3aa: CAISGTRMETQYF
v_gene: TRBV18; j_gene: TRBJ2-6; d_gene: .; abundance: .; CDR3nt: TGTGCCAGCTCACCACCGCAAGGTCCCTCTGGGGCCAACGTCCTGACTTTC; CDR3aa: CASSPPQGPSGANVLTF
v_gene: TRBV12-3/TRBV12-4; j_gene: TRBJ2-1; d_gene: TRBD2; abundance: .; CDR3nt: TGTGCCAGCAGTCCGGGACTAGTGGCCAATGAGCAGTTCTTC; CDR3aa: CASSPGLVANEQFF
v_gene: TRBV12-3/TRBV12-4; j_gene: TRBJ2-5; d_gene: TRBD2; abundance: .; CDR3nt: TGTGCCAGCAGGTCGGGACTAGGGGGGTTGGAGACCCAGTACTTC; CDR3aa: CASRSGLGGLETQYF
v_gene: TRBV6-1; j_gene: TRBJ2-1; d_gene: .; abundance: few; CDR3nt: TGTGCCAGCACCGGAGACAGGGAGGCCAATGAGCAGTTCTTC; CDR3aa: CASTGDREANEQFF
v_gene: TRBV14; j_gene: TRBJ2-7; d_gene: .; abundance: few; CDR3nt: TGTGCCAGCAGCCCGGCTCCATTTACCTACGAGCAGTACTTC; CDR3aa: CASSPAPFTYEQYF
v_gene: TRBV12-3/TRBV12-4; j_gene: TRBJ1-1; d_gene: .; abundance: many; CDR3nt: TGTGCCAGCAGTTTAAGCGAGGACACTGAAGCTTTCTTT; CDR3aa: CASSLSEDTEAFF
v_gene: TRBV28; j_gene: TRBJ2-2; d_gene: TRBD2; abundance: many; CDR3nt: TGTGCCAGCAGTCTGACTAGCGGGAGTAGGGCCGGGGAGCTGTTTTTT; CDR3aa: CASSLTSGSRAGELFF
v_gene: TRBV20-1; j_gene: TRBJ2-1; d_gene: TRBD2; abundance: many; CDR3nt: TGCAGTGCTAGCGGGACTAGCGGGAGAGGCGATGAGCAGTTCTTC; CDR3aa: CSASGTSGRGDEQFF
v_gene: TRBV20-1; j_gene: TRBJ2-1; d_gene: TRBD2; abundance: .; CDR3nt: TGCAGTGCTAGAGACGCTCTAGCGGGCAGCAGCTCCTACAATGAGCAGTTCTTC; CDR3aa: CSARDALAGSSSYNEQFF
v_gene: TRBV10-2; j_gene: TRBJ2-3; d_gene: .; abundance: .; CDR3nt: TGCGCCAGCAGTGATGACCCAGGGACTGCCAGAGATACGCAGTATTTT; CDR3aa: CASSDDPGTARDTQYF
v_gene: TRBV27; j_gene: TRBJ2-1; d_gene: .; abundance: many; CDR3nt: TGTGCCAGCGGGCTATCGGAAGAACCCTACAATGAGCAGTTCTTC; CDR3aa: CASGLSEEPYNEQFF
v_gene: TRBV6-1; j_gene: TRBJ1-3; d_gene: .; abundance: many; CDR3nt: TGTGCCAGCAGTGGAGGCAGCTCTGGAAACACCATATATTTT; CDR3aa: CASSGGSSGNTIYF
v_gene: TRBV3-1; j_gene: TRBJ1-2; d_gene: .; abundance: .; CDR3nt: TGTGCCAGCAGAGGCCAGTTCGACTATGGCTACACCTTC; CDR3aa: CASRGQFDYGYTF
v_gene: TRBV6-1; j_gene: TRBJ2-5; d_gene: .; abundance: .; CDR3nt: TGTGCCAGCGGGTCCTTCCTGAGCGGACAAGAGACCCAGTACTTC; CDR3aa: CASGSFLSGQETQYF
v_gene: TRBV3-1; j_gene: TRBJ1-1; d_gene: .; abundance: many; CDR3nt: TGTGCCAGCAGCCAAGGGGAGGCGAACACTGAAGCTTTCTTT; CDR3aa: CASSQGEANTEAFF
v_gene: TRBV3-1; j_gene: TRBJ2-3; d_gene: TRBD2; abundance: many; CDR3nt: TGTGCCAGCAGGCGTTCGGGAGGCCCAGATACGCAGTATTTT; CDR3aa: CASRRSGGPDTQYF
v_gene: TRBV5-6; j_gene: TRBJ1-1; d_gene: .; abundance: many; CDR3nt: TGTGCCAGCAGCTTACTCGATGCCAGGTCCACTGAAGCTTTCTTT; CDR3aa: CASSLLDARSTEAFF
v_gene: TRBV12-3/TRBV12-4; j_gene: TRBJ2-2; d_gene: .; abundance: many; CDR3nt: TGTGCCAGCAGCCCGACAGTCCCGGGCGGGGAGCTGTTTTTT; CDR3aa: CASSPTVPGGELFF
v_gene: TRBV2; j_gene: TRBJ1-2; d_gene: .; abundance: many; CDR3nt: TGTGCCAGATTCGCAGGCGGCTACACCTTC; CDR3aa: CARFAGGYTF
v_gene: TRBV7-2; j_gene: TRBJ2-1; d_gene: TRBD1; abundance: many; CDR3nt: TGTGCCAGCAGGCGCTCCCGGGACAGAGTGAATGAGCAGTTCTTC; CDR3aa: CASRRSRDRVNEQFF
v_gene: TRBV24-1; j_gene: TRBJ2-2; d_gene: .; abundance: many; CDR3nt: TGTGCCACCAGTGACGCAGGGGTAAGCGCCGGGGAGCTGTTTTTT; CDR3aa: CATSDAGVSAGELFF
v_gene: TRBV28; j_gene: TRBJ1-1; d_gene: .; abundance: many; CDR3nt: TGTGCCAGCAGTTTCAGGGGACGTATTAGGTACACTGAAGCTTTCTTT; CDR3aa: CASSFRGRIRYTEAFF
v_gene: TRBV6-1; j_gene: TRBJ2-1; d_gene: .; abundance: .; CDR3nt: TGTGCCAGCAGTGACTCGGCAGGGCATAGCTCCTACAATGAGCAGTTCTTC; CDR3aa: CASSDSAGHSSYNEQFF
v_gene: TRBV5-1; j_gene: TRBJ2-6; d_gene: .; abundance: .; CDR3nt: TGCGCCAGTTCGGACGTATCTGGGGCCAACGTCCTGACTTTC; CDR3aa: CASSDVSGANVLTF
v_gene: TRBV19; j_gene: TRBJ1-3; d_gene: .; abundance: .; CDR3nt: TGTGCCAGTAGTATACAACGATGGAAAACCTCTGGAAACACCATATATTTT; CDR3aa: CASSIQRWKTSGNTIYF
v_gene: TRBV3-1; j_gene: TRBJ2-1; d_gene: TRBD2; abundance: few; CDR3nt: TGTGCCAGCAGCCAAGATTTCGCGGGAGGTTGGTACAATGAGCAGTTCTTC; CDR3aa: CASSQDFAGGWYNEQFF
v_gene: TRBV20-1; j_gene: TRBJ2-2; d_gene: TRBD2; abundance: .; CDR3nt: TGCAGTGCTAGCAGTTCGCTAGCGGGCCAAACCGGGGAGCTGTTTTTT; CDR3aa: CSASSSLAGQTGELFF
v_gene: TRBV27; j_gene: TRBJ1-5; d_gene: .; abundance: few; CDR3nt: TGTGCCAGCGGACCGATCGGGGGGGGTCCCGAGCCCCAGCATTTT; CDR3aa: CASGPIGGGPEPQHF
v_gene: TRBV9; j_gene: TRBJ2-2; d_gene: .; abundance: many; CDR3nt: TGTGCCAGCAGCCCCCCCAGGCTTGGGGTCACCGGGGAGCTGTTTTTT; CDR3aa: CASSPPRLGVTGELFF
v_gene: TRBV11-2; j_gene: TRBJ2-7; d_gene: TRBD2; abundance: many; CDR3nt: TGTGCCAGCAGCTTGCTAGCGGGAGCCGGGTACGAGCAGTACTTC; CDR3aa: CASSLLAGAGYEQYF
v_gene: TRBV6-1; j_gene: TRBJ2-3; d_gene: .; abundance: few; CDR3nt: TGTGCCAGCAGTCCATACTCCAGAGGCACAGATACGCAGTATTTT; CDR3aa: CASSPYSRGTDTQYF
v_gene: TRBV15; j_gene: TRBJ1-1; d_gene: .; abundance: many; CDR3nt: TGTGCCACCAGCAGAGTTGGACTGTTAGTGCGCACTGAAGCTTTCTTT; CDR3aa: CATSRVGLLVRTEAFF
v_gene: TRBV9; j_gene: TRBJ1-1; d_gene: TRBD1; abundance: .; CDR3nt: TGTGCCAGCAGCGTAGAGGGGACAGACACTGAAGCTTTCTTT; CDR3aa: CASSVEGTDTEAFF
v_gene: TRBV5-1; j_gene: TRBJ1-2; d_gene: .; abundance: many; CDR3nt: TGCGCCAGCAGCGCAGCCGGGAGTTCCTCGGGCTACACCTTC; CDR3aa: CASSAAGSSSGYTF
v_gene: TRBV28; j_gene: TRBJ2-1; d_gene: .; abundance: .; CDR3nt: TGTGCCAGCAGTACCCTGGGGCGAGGGTCCTTTATTAATGAGCAGTTCTTC; CDR3aa: CASSTLGRGSFINEQFF
v_gene: TRBV5-5; j_gene: TRBJ1-2; d_gene: .; abundance: few; CDR3nt: TGTGCCAGCAGCTTGGAGTCAGTGAACTATGGCTACACCTTC; CDR3aa: CASSLESVNYGYTF
v_gene: TRBV6-2/TRBV6-3; j_gene: TRBJ1-1; d_gene: .; abundance: many; CDR3nt: TGTGCCAGCAGTTACTCGATATGGGAAGCTTTCTTT; CDR3aa: CASSYSIWEAFF
v_gene: TRBV4-1; j_gene: TRBJ2-5; d_gene: .; abundance: few; CDR3nt: TGCGCCAGCAGCTACCTCCGGTTGGAGACCCAGTACTTC; CDR3aa: CASSYLRLETQYF
v_gene: TRBV28; j_gene: TRBJ2-1; d_gene: .; abundance: many; CDR3nt: TGTGCCAGCAGTTTATACTACACGCAGTTCTTC; CDR3aa: CASSLYYTQFF
v_gene: TRBV28; j_gene: TRBJ2-7; d_gene: .; abundance: .; CDR3nt: TGTGCCAGCAGGCGGGGGACAGAGTCCTACGAGCAGTACTTC; CDR3aa: CASRRGTESYEQYF
v_gene: TRBV6-1; j_gene: TRBJ1-5; d_gene: .; abundance: .; CDR3nt: TGTGCCACCGCAGACTCGTCGGGCAATCAGCCCCAGCATTTT; CDR3aa: CATADSSGNQPQHF
v_gene: TRBV6-1; j_gene: TRBJ1-2; d_gene: TRBD1; abundance: few; CDR3nt: TGTGCCACCCCTCACGGGGGTACAGGGGTTGGCTACACCTTC; CDR3aa: CATPHGGTGVGYTF
v_gene: TRBV20-1; j_gene: TRBJ2-7; d_gene: .; abundance: many; CDR3nt: TGCAGTGCTAGAGGTTTTAGCGCTGGCTCCTACGAGCAGTACTTC; CDR3aa: CSARGFSAGSYEQYF